The 29 T cell receptor beta chains reported below all come from one sample, sequenced in a study of T cells in Graves' hyperthyroidism and ophthalmopathy. What was amplified from RNA transcripts were TCR beta CDR3 regions. The HTBI primer set was used in a first-round RT-PCR of the TCR CDR3. MiXCR, applied by TCRdb to the multiplex PCR reads, yields one record per CDR3 protein. Of hundreds of thousands of distinct CDR3 sequences listed, over 15% are singletons. Sequenced material: blood. The origin of the receptors is a woman younger than 30 with Graves' hyperthyroidism.

Ten or more counts support this clonotype. The chain links TRBV27 to TRBJ2-1, with a tentative D call TRBD1 (5 bases). The CDR3 contains 15 residues. The ends were cut back, 6 bases at V and 4 bases at J, with 16 bases in the middle. Germline V gives CDR1 MNHEY, CDR2 SMNVEV (reference sequence). CDR3 DNA: TGTGCCAGCAGCCCCACAGGAGACCTATACAATGAGCAGTTCTTC. Encoded protein: CASSPTGDLYNEQFF.

The chain links TRBV4-3 to TRBJ1-3; D gene uncertain. With 2 bases removed from V and 0 bases from J, the gap between germline ends came to 8 bases. The germline V gene has CDR1 LGHNA and CDR2 YSLEER. The CDR3 has 15 residues. The CDR3 reads CASSQLDSSGNTIYF. CDR3 in DNA: TGCGCCAGCAGCCAACTAGACTCCTCTGGAAACACCATATATTTT.

This clonotype was picked up many times. The J gene is TRBJ2-1, the V gene TRBV5-1; 8 nucleotides match TRBD2. Germline lookup yields CDR1 SGHRS and CDR2 YFSETQ. The V segment lost 3 bases and the J segment 7 bases; nucleotides outside the gene matches: 12. The CDR3 has 16 residues. CDR3 in amino acids: CASSWRGSGRGNEQFF. CDR3 DNA: TGCGCCAGCAGCTGGCGAGGCAGCGGGAGAGGAAATGAGCAGTTCTTC. Using reference TRBV5-1 and TRBJ2-1 for the parts outside the CDR3, the full variable domain is KAGVTQTPRYLIKTRGQQVTLSCSPISGHRSVSWYQQTPGQGLQFLFEYFSETQRNKGNFPGRFSGRQFSNSRSEMNVSTLELGDSALYLCASSWRGSGRGNEQFFGPGTRLTVL.

A note on this clonotype: One end of the junction is discordant with germline, which a read error may explain. V usage is TRBV11-3 and J usage is TRBJ1-3; D is ambiguous. The CDR3 has 15 amino acids. Germline V gene lookup returns CDR1 SGHNT and CDR2 YENEEA. CDR3 sequence reads: CTSSLPGLSGNTIYF. The CDR3 DNA reads TGTACCAGCAGCTTACCGGGTCTTAGTGGAAACACCATATATTTT.

This clonotype was seen ten or more times. This chain joins TRBV5-1 and TRBJ1-1; the D is unclear. From germline, CDR1 is SGHRS and CDR2 YFSETQ. The CDR3 loop spans 14 amino acids. Trimming removed 1 base from V and 4 bases from J, with 11 bases in between. The CDR3 DNA reads TGCGCCAGCAGCTTGAACACGGAGAGCACTGAAGCTTTCTTT. This sequence encodes CASSLNTESTEAFF.

This clonotype appeared a few times. The chain recombines TRBV11-2 with TRBJ2-7, with D possibly TRBD1 on 6 matching bases. The CDR3 is 15 residues long. Germline V gene lookup returns CDR1 SGHAT and CDR2 FQNNGV. V dropped 5 bases and J dropped 0 bases, with 14 bases sitting between them. The CDR3 coding sequence is TGTGCCAGCAGCGTGACCAGGGGATCCTCCTACGAGCAGTACTTC. Translated: CASSVTRGSSYEQYF. Using reference TRBV11-2 and TRBJ2-7 for the parts outside the CDR3, the full variable domain is EAGVAQSPRYKIIEKRQSVAFWCNPISGHATLYWYQQILGQGPKLLIQFQNNGVVDDSQLPKDRFSAERLKGVDSTLKIQPAKLEDSAVYLCASSVTRGSSYEQYFGPGTRLTVT.

This clonotype was counted many times. The chain recombines TRBV6-5 with TRBJ1-1; 9 bases map to TRBD1. The CDR3 is 16 amino acids. Trimming at V came to 2 bases and at J to 6 bases, leaving 10 bases not matched to a gene. In germline, CDR1 is MNHEY, CDR2 SVGAGI. CDR3 sequence: CASSYLDRGMKPEAFF. CDR3 nucleotides: TGTGCCAGCAGTTACCTTGACAGGGGGATGAAGCCTGAAGCTTTCTTT.

This clonotype has just a few counts. The junction does not match germline at one end; this may be a read error. The V call is TRBV3-1, the J call TRBJ2-1; no reliable D call. CDR1 LGHDT and CDR2 YNNKEL come from the germline V gene (reference sequence). The CDR3 totals 13 residues. CDR3 bases: TGTGCCAGCAGCCAGAGTGGCTACAATAAGCAGTTCTTC. It specifies CASSQSGYNKQFF.

This clonotype was seen a handful of times. The chain links TRBV2 to TRBJ2-2; unclear D gene. Trimming removed 4 bases at V and 4 bases at J, with 7 bases between. CDR3 length equals 13 residues. Germline CDR1 reads SNHLY; CDR2 reads FYNNEI. The CDR3 sequence: CASSVSFTGELFF. CDR3 nucleotides: TGTGCCAGCAGTGTTTCGTTCACCGGGGAGCTGTTTTTT. The whole variable domain, remainder taken from reference TRBV2 and TRBJ2-2, is EPEVTQTPSHQVTQMGQEVILRCVPISNHLYFYWYRQILGQKVEFLVSFYNNEISEKSEIFDDQFSVERPDGSNFTLKIRSTKLEDSAMYFCASSVSFTGELFFGEGSRLTVL.

This clonotype has a handful of counts. The rearrangement uses TRBV27 and TRBJ2-5; 8 nucleotides agree with TRBD2. The V and J ends lost 6 bases and 6 bases, in that order; junction bases with no gene match: 12. Germline CDR1 MNHEY, CDR2 SMNVEV (reference sequence). The CDR3 length is 15 residues. CDR3 coding DNA: TGTGCCAGCAGCCCCGGGGGGGGAAGGAGCAAGACCCAGTACTTC. This sequence encodes CASSPGGGRSKTQYF.

This chain links TRBV20-1 with TRBJ1-2; 7 bases are a match to TRBD1. This CDR3 is built from 12 residues. V was clipped by 4 bases and J by 3 bases; unmatched bases: 2. Germline lookup yields CDR1 DFQATT and CDR2 SNEGSKA (reference sequence). The CDR3 sequence: CSAKGTDYGYTF. The CDR3 coding sequence is TGCAGTGCTAAAGGGACAGACTATGGCTACACCTTC.

This clonotype was seen ten or more times. J is TRBJ1-1 and V is TRBV2; no definite D call. Trimming left V 6 bases short and J 1 base short, with 18 bases between. The CDR3 length is 16 residues. The V gene's germline CDR1 is SNHLY and CDR2 FYNNEI. In DNA, the CDR3 is TGTGCCAGCAGAATTAAGACCATCTGGGGGAACACTGAAGCTTTCTTT. This codes for CASRIKTIWGNTEAFF.

This clonotype was detected only a few times. The CDR3 loop is CANSGDSNQPQHF. The DNA of the CDR3 is TGTGCCAATTCAGGGGATAGCAATCAGCCCCAGCATTTT. The chain combines TRBV2 with TRBJ1-5; a weak D match, TRBD1 (6 bases). Between the trimmed V and J ends, which lost 10 bases and 0 bases, there was a span of 10 bases. Germline V gene data show CDR1 as SNHLY and CDR2 as FYNNEI. The CDR3 totals 13 residues.

This chain links TRBV7-9 with TRBJ2-2; D is perhaps TRBD1 (5 bases). The germline CDR1 and CDR2 sequences are SEHNR and FQNEAQ (reference sequence). V was clipped by 5 bases and J by 4 bases, with 11 bases between them. CDR3 length: 14 residues. In DNA, the CDR3 is TGTGCCAGCAGCGCTACAGGAATCACCGGGGAGCTGTTTTTT. It translates to CASSATGITGELFF. The full variable domain, rest sourced from reference TRBV7-9 and TRBJ2-2, is DTGVSQNPRHKITKRGQNVTFRCDPISEHNRLYWYRQTLGQGPEFLTYFQNEAQLEKSRLLSDRFSAERPKGSFSTLEIQRTEQGDSAMYLCASSATGITGELFFGEGSRLTVL.

The sample holds many counts of this clonotype. The gene calls are TRBV12-3 or TRBV12-4 and TRBJ2-5, with TRBD2 matching over 10 bases. Trimming at V came to 7 bases and at J to 4 bases, leaving 6 bases not matched to a gene. There are 14 residues in the CDR3. In nucleotides, the CDR3 is TGTGCCAGCAACGAGCGGGGGGGAGGAGAGACCCAGTACTTC. Protein: CASNERGGGETQYF.

This clonotype was found many times. CDR3: CASSLPMSGFAYEQYF. CDR3 nucleotide sequence: TGTGCCAGCAGCCTCCCCATGAGCGGTTTCGCCTACGAGCAGTACTTC. The rearrangement uses TRBV7-9 and TRBJ2-7, with a weak D call TRBD2 (5 bases). Germline-derived CDR1 and CDR2 are SEHNR and FQNEAQ (reference sequence). The CDR3 has 16 residues. V was clipped by 5 bases and J by 2 bases, with 19 bases between them.

This clonotype was observed many times. J is TRBJ1-1 and V is TRBV3-1; perhaps TRBD1 as D (5 bases). Germline V gene data show CDR1 as LGHDT and CDR2 as YNNKEL (reference sequence). CDR3 length: 14 residues. The V end lost 1 base, the J end lost 4 bases, and 10 bases lay between the germline ends. This CDR3 reads CASSQGYRGTEAFF. CDR3 bases: TGTGCCAGCAGCCAAGGGTATAGGGGCACTGAAGCTTTCTTT.

This clonotype turned up a few times. V is TRBV2 and J is TRBJ2-1; D may match TRBD1 or TRBD2 (6 bases each). Germline V gene sequence: CDR1 SNHLY, CDR2 FYNNEI. V was shortened by 6 bases and J by 6 bases, with 30 bases between the two germline ends. The CDR3 extends over 19 amino acids. The CDR3 coding sequence is TGTGCCAGCAGCGGGTTACTGGGGGGCTCATTTCCAGGCCTCAATGAGCAGTTCTTC. Its protein product is CASSGLLGGSFPGLNEQFF.

The table lists this clonotype with many counts. The rearrangement uses TRBV20-1 and TRBJ2-2; a weak D match, TRBD2 (6 bases). Per the germline V gene, CDR1 is DFQATT and CDR2 is SNEGSKA (reference sequence). V lost 3 bases, J lost 2 bases, and 10 bases lay in between. There are 14 residues in the CDR3. In nucleotides, the CDR3 is TGCAGTGCTAGGACTAGGCTCAACACCGGGGAGCTGTTTTTT. It yields the protein CSARTRLNTGELFF.

This clonotype was counted only a few times. The chain has TRBV28 and TRBJ2-3; the D is unclear. V lost 6 bases and J lost 6, with 13 bases in between. CDR1 is MDHEN and CDR2 is SYDVKM in the germline V gene. The CDR3 is 13 amino acids. CDR3 DNA: TGTGCCAGCAGGTCCACTGGCATTGATACGCAGTATTTT. It specifies CASRSTGIDTQYF.

This clonotype was counted ten times or more. V and J are TRBV6-1 and TRBJ2-7, with 9 nucleotides matching TRBD1. There are 13 residues in the CDR3. Trimming cost V 6 bases and J 5 bases; bases outside gene matches: 5. CDR1 is MNHNS, CDR2 SASEGT, per germline. In DNA form, the CDR3 reads TGTGCCAGCAGGACAGGGGGTGCCGACGAGCAGTACTTC. Protein sequence: CASRTGGADEQYF.

The chain joins TRBV20-1 to TRBJ1-2, with 11 positions matching TRBD1. V trimming: 0 bases; J trimming: 6 bases; junction bases outside the gene matches: 6. CDR1 is DFQATT and CDR2 is SNEGSKA in the germline V gene (reference sequence). The CDR3 extends over 15 amino acids. The CDR3 DNA is TGCAGTGCTAGAGAAGCCGGGACAGGGGGGCATGGCTACACCTTC. Translation gives CSAREAGTGGHGYTF.

As for this clonotype: The missing conserved phenylalanine or tryptophan at the end of this CDR3 makes a read error likely. The genes are TRBV14 and TRBJ2-2; a weak D match, TRBD2 (5 bases). The ends were cut back, 4 bases at V and 0 bases at J, with 15 bases in the middle. Germline V gene data show CDR1 as SGHDN and CDR2 as FVKESK. The CDR3 is 17 amino acids. In DNA, the CDR3 is TGTGCCAGCAGCCCTCTCAGCGGCGCGGCGAACACCGGGGAGCTGTTTTCT. Amino acids: CASSPLSGAANTGELFS.

This clonotype was detected only a few times. The V call is TRBV12-3 or TRBV12-4, the J call TRBJ2-2; the match to TRBD2 covers 7 bases. V shed 1 base and J 5 bases; nucleotides not matched to a gene: 4. The length of the CDR3 is 15 residues. The CDR3 loop reads CASSLVAGYTGELFF. DNA of the CDR3: TGTGCCAGCAGTTTAGTAGCGGGCTATACCGGGGAGCTGTTTTTT.

This clonotype was seen repeatedly, ten times or more. The genes are TRBV7-2 and TRBJ2-7; 7 nucleotides line up with TRBD1. Trimming cost V 5 bases and J 7 bases; bases outside gene matches: 17. Germline lookup yields CDR1 SGHTA and CDR2 FQGNSA. The CDR3 extends over 16 amino acids. CDR3 nucleotides: TGTGCCAGCAGCCCCCAAGGGGGCCGAGGGGATGGAGAGCAGTACTTC. This translates into CASSPQGGRGDGEQYF.

This clonotype came up many times. The rearrangement uses TRBV6-1 and TRBJ2-5; perhaps D is TRBD1 or TRBD2 (5 bases each). The CDR3 runs to 14 residues. CDR1 MNHNS and CDR2 SASEGT come from the germline V gene. V was cut by 6 bases and J by 5 bases, with 16 bases left in between. The CDR3 protein is CASSVRGNRETQYF. The CDR3 DNA sequence: TGTGCCAGCAGCGTGAGGGGCAACCGGGAGACCCAGTACTTC.

This clonotype was detected many times. The rearrangement uses TRBV7-2 and TRBJ2-7; D gene unclear. Trimming removed 1 base at V and 2 bases at J, with 15 bases between. The CDR3 sequence is 16 residues long. Germline assignment: CDR1 SGHTA and CDR2 FQGNSA. CDR3 amino acids: CASSLGGILGTYEQYF. DNA for the CDR3: TGTGCCAGCAGCTTAGGTGGGATTCTAGGGACCTACGAGCAGTACTTC.

This clonotype was seen at least ten times. The chain links TRBV12-3 or TRBV12-4 to TRBJ1-5; a possible D gene is TRBD1 (6 bases). Trimming removed 2 bases at V and 7 bases at J, with 15 bases between. The length of the CDR3 is 15 residues. CDR3 loop: CASSLRGGRGQPQHF. In nucleotides, the CDR3 is TGTGCCAGCAGTTTAAGAGGGGGAAGAGGCCAGCCCCAGCATTTT.

Of note for this clonotype: A much more abundant neighbour one base away suggests this may be a read error. The chain links TRBV20-1 to TRBJ1-1; TRBD1 is a possible D gene (6 bases). Germline assignment: CDR1 DFQATT and CDR2 SNEGSKA (reference sequence). This CDR3 has 14 residues. The CDR3 coding sequence is TGCAGTGCTAGGGCAGGGGCATCTAACACTGAAGGTTTCTTT. Its translation is CSARAGASNTEGFF.